Below are 4 T cell receptor beta chains sequenced from a single sample in a study of blood T cell repertoires in COVID-19. Repertoires were generated with immunoSEQ multiplex PCR, while TCRdb's copy carries only in-frame clones and drops some. This table has some 150,000 clones, 85% to 90% appearing once. Source material: peripheral blood. The receptors shown here come from a woman aged 60-70 years with acute or convalescent COVID-19.

The chain employs TRBV2 and TRBJ2-7; D ambiguous. Between the trimmed V and J ends, which lost 2 bases and 6 bases, there was a span of 5 bases. In germline, CDR1 is SNHLY, CDR2 FYNNEI. The CDR3 has 11 residues. The CDR3 loop is CASSESFEQYF. The CDR3 nucleotides read TGTGCCAGCAGTGAATCTTTCGAGCAGTACTTC.

This chain connects TRBV6-5 to TRBJ2-1, with D possibly being TRBD2 (5 bases). This CDR3 contains 14 residues. Trimming cost V 0 bases and J 8 bases, with 11 bases left between them. Looked up from germline, CDR1 is MNHEY and CDR2 is SVGAGI. The CDR3, as DNA: TGTGCCAGCAGTTACTCGAGGGTCATCTATGAGCAGTTCTTC. Protein sequence: CASSYSRVIYEQFF.

The CDR3 region is CATSDPGQGQHYGYTF. CDR3 in DNA: TGTGCCACCAGTGACCCGGGACAGGGACAACACTATGGCTACACCTTC. The chain is built from TRBV24-1 and TRBJ1-2; 9 bases fit TRBD1. The CDR3 totals 16 residues. The germline V gene has CDR1 KGHDR and CDR2 SFDVKD. Trimming took 4 bases from V and 3 from J; bases not matched to a gene: 8.

The chain joins TRBV6-2 or TRBV6-3 to TRBJ1-6; D may be TRBD1 (6 bases). The CDR3 covers 16 residues. The V end was cut by 4 bases, the J end by 5 bases, with 15 bases between. In germline, CDR1 is MNHEY, CDR2 SVGEGT. CDR3 loop: CASSWRPGVHNSPLHF. The CDR3 coding sequence is TGTGCCAGCAGTTGGAGGCCAGGGGTTCATAATTCACCCCTCCACTTT.